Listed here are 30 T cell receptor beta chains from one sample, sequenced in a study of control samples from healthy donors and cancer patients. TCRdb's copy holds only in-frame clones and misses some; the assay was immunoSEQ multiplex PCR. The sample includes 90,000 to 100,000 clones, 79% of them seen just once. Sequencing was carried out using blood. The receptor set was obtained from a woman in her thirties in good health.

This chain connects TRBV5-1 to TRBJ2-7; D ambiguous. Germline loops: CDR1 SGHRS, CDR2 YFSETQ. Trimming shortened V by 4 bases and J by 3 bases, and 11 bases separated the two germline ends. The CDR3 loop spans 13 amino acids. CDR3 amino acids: CASSPAARYEQYF. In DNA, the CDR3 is TGCGCCAGCAGCCCCGCCGCCCGCTACGAGCAGTACTTC.

In nucleotides, the CDR3 is TGTGCCAGCAGTTACGGGCAGAGCTCTGGAAACACCATATATTTT. Translated: CASSYGQSSGNTIYF. The chain couples TRBV6-2 or TRBV6-3 to TRBJ1-3; D is ambiguous. Per the germline V gene, CDR1 is MNHEY and CDR2 is SVGEGT. The CDR3 consists of 15 residues. Trimming removed 2 bases at V and 0 bases at J, with 8 bases between.

CDR3 protein: CASRLTQGASTGELFF. The CDR3 DNA is TGTGCCAGCAGGCTAACCCAGGGGGCTAGCACCGGGGAGCTGTTTTTT. This chain links TRBV5-5 with TRBJ2-2; 8 bases are a match to TRBD1. The CDR3 contains 16 residues. The junction had 10 bases not matched to a gene; V was cut back by 5 bases and J by 4 bases. Germline values: CDR1 SGHKS, CDR2 YYEKEE (reference sequence). The full variable domain, completed using reference TRBV5-5 and TRBJ2-2, is DAGVTQSPTHLIKTRGQQVTLRCSPISGHKSVSWYQQVLGQGPQFIFQYYEKEERGRGNFPDRFSARQFPNYSSELNVNALLLGDSALYLCASRLTQGASTGELFFGEGSRLTVL.

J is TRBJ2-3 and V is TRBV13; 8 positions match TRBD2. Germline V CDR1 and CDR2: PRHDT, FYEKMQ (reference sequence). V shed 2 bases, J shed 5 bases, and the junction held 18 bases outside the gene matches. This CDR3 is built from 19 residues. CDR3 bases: TGTGCCAGCAGCTTATCGGCGGTTGTTCCCGGGGGGGCCTTAGATACGCAGTATTTT. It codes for CASSLSAVVPGGALDTQYF.

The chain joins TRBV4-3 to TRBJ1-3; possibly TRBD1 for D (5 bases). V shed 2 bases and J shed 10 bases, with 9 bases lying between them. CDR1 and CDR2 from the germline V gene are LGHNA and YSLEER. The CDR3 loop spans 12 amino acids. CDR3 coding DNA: TGCGCCAGCAGCCAAACCGGGACTACCATATATTTT. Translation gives CASSQTGTTIYF.

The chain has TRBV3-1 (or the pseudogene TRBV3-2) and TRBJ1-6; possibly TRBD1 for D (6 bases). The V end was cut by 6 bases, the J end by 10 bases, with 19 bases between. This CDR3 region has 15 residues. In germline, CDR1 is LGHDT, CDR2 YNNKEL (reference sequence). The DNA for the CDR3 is TGTGCCAGCAGGCTGGCGACAGGCCCATCATCACCCCTCCACTTT. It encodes CASRLATGPSSPLHF.

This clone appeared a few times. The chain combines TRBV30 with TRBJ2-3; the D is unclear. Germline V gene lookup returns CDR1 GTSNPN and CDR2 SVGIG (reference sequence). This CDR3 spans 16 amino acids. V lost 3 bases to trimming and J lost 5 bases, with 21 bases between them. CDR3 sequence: CAWSPDSIRVGDTQYF. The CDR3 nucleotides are TGTGCCTGGAGCCCCGACTCTATTCGGGTCGGAGATACGCAGTATTTT.

This CDR3 is CASSQDRGQLYGYTF. The CDR3 DNA is TGCGCCAGCAGCCAAGATAGGGGGCAACTTTATGGCTACACCTTC. J is TRBJ1-2 and V is TRBV4-3; 7 bases are a match to TRBD1. Germline trimming cut 0 bases from V and 5 bases from J; bases unmatched to any gene: 6. The germline V gene encodes CDR1 LGHNA and CDR2 YSLEER. CDR3 length: 15 residues.

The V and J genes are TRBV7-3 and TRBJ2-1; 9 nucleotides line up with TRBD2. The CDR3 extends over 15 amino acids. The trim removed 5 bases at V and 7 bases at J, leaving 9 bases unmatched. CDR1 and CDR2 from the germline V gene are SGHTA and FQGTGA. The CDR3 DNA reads TGTGCCAGCAGCCCCCTCGGGCTAGCGGGGAATGAGCAGTTCTTC. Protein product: CASSPLGLAGNEQFF. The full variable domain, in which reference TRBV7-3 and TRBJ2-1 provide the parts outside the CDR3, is GAGVSQTPSNKVTEKGKYVELRCDPISGHTALYWYRQSLGQGPEFLIYFQGTGAADDSGLPNDRFFAVRPEGSVSTLKIQRTERGDSAVYLCASSPLGLAGNEQFFGPGTRLTVL.

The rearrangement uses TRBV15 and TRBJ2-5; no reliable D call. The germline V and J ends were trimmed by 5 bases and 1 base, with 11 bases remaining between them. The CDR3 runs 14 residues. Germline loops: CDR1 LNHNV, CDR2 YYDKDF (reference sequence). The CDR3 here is CATSAHGPQETQYF. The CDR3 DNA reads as TGTGCCACCAGCGCCCATGGGCCCCAAGAGACCCAGTACTTC. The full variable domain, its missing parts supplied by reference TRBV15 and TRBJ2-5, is DAMVIQNPRYQVTQFGKPVTLSCSQTLNHNVMYWYQQKSSQAPKLLFHYYDKDFNNEADTPDNFQSRRPNTSFCFLDIRSPGLGDTAMYLCATSAHGPQETQYFGPGTRLLVL.

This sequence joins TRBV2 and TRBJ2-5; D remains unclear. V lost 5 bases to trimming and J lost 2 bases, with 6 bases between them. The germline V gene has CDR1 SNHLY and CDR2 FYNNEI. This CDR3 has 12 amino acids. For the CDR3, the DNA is TGTGCCAGCAGTCCGATACAAGAGACCCAGTACTTC. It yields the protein CASSPIQETQYF.

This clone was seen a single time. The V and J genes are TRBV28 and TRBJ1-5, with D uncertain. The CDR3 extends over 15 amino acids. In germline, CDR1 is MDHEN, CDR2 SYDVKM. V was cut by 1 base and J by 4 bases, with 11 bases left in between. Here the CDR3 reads CASSLSRSWNQPQHF. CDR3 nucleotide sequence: TGTGCCAGCAGTTTATCCCGCAGTTGGAATCAGCCCCAGCATTTT.

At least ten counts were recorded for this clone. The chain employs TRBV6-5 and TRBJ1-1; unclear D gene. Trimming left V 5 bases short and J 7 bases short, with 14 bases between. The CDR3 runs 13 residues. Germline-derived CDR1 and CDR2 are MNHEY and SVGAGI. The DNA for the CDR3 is TGTGCCAGCAGTCATTCGGACCAGTATGAAGCTTTCTTT. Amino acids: CASSHSDQYEAFF.

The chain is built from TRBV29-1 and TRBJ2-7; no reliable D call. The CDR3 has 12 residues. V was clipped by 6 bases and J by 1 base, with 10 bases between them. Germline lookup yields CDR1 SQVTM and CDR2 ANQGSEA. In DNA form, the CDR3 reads TGCAGCGTCCGGACCCTATCCTACGAGCAGTACTTC. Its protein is CSVRTLSYEQYF.

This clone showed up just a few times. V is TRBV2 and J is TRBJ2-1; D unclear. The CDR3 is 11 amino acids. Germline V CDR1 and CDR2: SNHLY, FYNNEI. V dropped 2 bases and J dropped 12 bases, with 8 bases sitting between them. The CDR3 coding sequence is TGTGCCAGCAGTGAATCTATTGGGCAGTTCTTC. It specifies CASSESIGQFF.

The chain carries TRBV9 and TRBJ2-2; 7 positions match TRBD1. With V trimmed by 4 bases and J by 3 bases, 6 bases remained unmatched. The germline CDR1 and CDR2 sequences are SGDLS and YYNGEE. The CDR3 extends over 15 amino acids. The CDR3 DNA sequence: TGTGCCAGCAGCATACAGGGGATCGACACCGGGGAGCTGTTTTTT. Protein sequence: CASSIQGIDTGELFF. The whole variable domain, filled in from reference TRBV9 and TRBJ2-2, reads DSGVTQTPKHLITATGQRVTLRCSPRSGDLSVYWYQQSLDQGLQFLIQYYNGEERAKGNILERFSAQQFPDLHSELNLSSLELGDSALYFCASSIQGIDTGELFFGEGSRLTVL.

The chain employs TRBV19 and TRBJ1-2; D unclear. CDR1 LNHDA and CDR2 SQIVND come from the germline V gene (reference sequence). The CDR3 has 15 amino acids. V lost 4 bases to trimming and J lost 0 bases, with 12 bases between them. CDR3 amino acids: CASSTGATTNYGYTF. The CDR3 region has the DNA TGTGCCAGTAGTACGGGAGCCACTACTAACTATGGCTACACCTTC. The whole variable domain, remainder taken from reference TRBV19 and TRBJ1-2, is DGGITQSPKYLFRKEGQNVTLSCEQNLNHDAMYWYRQDPGQGLRLIYYSQIVNDFQKGDIAEGYSVSREKKESFPLTVTSAQKNPTAFYLCASSTGATTNYGYTFGSGTRLTVV.

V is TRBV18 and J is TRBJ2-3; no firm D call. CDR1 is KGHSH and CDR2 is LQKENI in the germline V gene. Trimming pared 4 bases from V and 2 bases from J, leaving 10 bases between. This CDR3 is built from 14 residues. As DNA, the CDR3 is TGTGCCAGCTCACAGGACCGATCCACAGATACGCAGTATTTT. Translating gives CASSQDRSTDTQYF. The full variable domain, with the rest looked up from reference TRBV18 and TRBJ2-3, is NAGVMQNPRHLVRRRGQEARLRCSPMKGHSHVYWYRQLPEEGLKFMVYLQKENIIDESGMPKERFSAEFPKEGPSILRIQQVVRGDSAAYFCASSQDRSTDTQYFGPGTRLTVL.

In nucleotides, the CDR3 is TGTGCCAGCAGCAAGAGGTACCTTAGGACAGGGAACTATGGCTACACCTTC. As protein: CASSKRYLRTGNYGYTF. The chain joins TRBV21-1 to TRBJ1-2; no check of the table's D call, TRBD1, against the DNA was made. TRBV21-1 constitutes a pseudogene. The CDR3 sequence is 17 residues long.

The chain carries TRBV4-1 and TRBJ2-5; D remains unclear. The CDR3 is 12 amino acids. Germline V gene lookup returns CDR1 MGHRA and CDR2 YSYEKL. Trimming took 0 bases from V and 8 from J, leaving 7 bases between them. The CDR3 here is CASSQDRLTQYF. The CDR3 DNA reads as TGCGCCAGCAGCCAAGATCGATTAACCCAGTACTTC.

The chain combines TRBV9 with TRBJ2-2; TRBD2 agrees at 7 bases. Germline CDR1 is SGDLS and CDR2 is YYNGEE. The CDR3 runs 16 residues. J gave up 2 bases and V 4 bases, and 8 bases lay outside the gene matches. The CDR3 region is CASSYGLGLNTGELFF. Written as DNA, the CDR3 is TGTGCCAGCAGCTACGGACTAGGGTTAAACACCGGGGAGCTGTTTTTT.

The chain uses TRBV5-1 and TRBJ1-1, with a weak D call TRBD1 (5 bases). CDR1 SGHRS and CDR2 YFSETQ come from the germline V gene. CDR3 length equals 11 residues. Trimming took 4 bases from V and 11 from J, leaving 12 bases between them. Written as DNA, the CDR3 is TGCGCCAGCAGCGCCGGGACTCGGGCTTTCTTT. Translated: CASSAGTRAFF.

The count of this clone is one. CDR3 region: CASSSGGENTQYF. The CDR3 coding sequence is TGCGCCAGCAGCTCGGGGGGAGAGAATACGCAGTATTTT. V and J are TRBV5-1 and TRBJ2-3, with TRBD2 matching 7 bases. Germline V CDR1 and CDR2: SGHRS, YFSETQ. The J segment lost 7 bases and the V segment lost 3 bases, leaving 5 bases of the junction unmatched. The CDR3 is 13 residues long.

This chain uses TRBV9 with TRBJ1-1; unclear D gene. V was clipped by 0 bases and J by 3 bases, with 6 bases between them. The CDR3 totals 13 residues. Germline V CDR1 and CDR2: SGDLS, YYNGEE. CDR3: CASSVGGYTEAFF. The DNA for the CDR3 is TGTGCCAGCAGCGTAGGGGGTTACACTGAAGCTTTCTTT.

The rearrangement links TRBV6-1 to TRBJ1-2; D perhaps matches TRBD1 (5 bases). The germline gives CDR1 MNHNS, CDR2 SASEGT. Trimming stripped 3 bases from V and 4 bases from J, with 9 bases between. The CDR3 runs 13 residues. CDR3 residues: CASSDKGTYGYTF. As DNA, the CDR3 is TGTGCCAGCAGTGACAAGGGGACCTATGGCTACACCTTC.

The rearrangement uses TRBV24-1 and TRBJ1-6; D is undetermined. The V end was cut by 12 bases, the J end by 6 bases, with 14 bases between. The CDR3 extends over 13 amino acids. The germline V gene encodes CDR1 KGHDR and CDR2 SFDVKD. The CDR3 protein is CAVGGSLNSPLHF. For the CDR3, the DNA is TGTGCCGTAGGCGGGTCTCTTAATTCACCCCTCCACTTT.

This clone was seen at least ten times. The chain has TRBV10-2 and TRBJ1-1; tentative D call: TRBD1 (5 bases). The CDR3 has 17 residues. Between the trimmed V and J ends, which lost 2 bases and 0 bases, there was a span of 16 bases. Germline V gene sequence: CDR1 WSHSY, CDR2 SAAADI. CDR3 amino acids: CASSERMGTGMNTEAFF. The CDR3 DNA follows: TGCGCCAGCAGTGAGCGAATGGGGACGGGAATGAACACTGAAGCTTTCTTT.

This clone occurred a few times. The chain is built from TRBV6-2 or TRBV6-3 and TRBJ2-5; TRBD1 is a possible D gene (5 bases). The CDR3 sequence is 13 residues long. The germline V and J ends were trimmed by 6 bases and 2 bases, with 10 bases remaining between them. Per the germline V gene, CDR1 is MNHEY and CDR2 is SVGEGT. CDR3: CASSIGEQETQYF. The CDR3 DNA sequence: TGTGCCAGCAGCATAGGGGAACAAGAGACCCAGTACTTC.

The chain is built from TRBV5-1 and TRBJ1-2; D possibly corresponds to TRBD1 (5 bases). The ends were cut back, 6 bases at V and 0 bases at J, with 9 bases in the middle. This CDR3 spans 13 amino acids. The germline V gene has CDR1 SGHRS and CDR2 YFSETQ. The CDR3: CASTTATNYGYTF. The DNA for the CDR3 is TGCGCCAGCACGACAGCAACTAACTATGGCTACACCTTC.

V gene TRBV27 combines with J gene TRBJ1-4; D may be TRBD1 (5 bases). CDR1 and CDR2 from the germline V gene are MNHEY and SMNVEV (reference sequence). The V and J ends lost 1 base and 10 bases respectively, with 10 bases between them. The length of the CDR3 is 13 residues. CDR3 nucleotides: TGTGCCAGCAGTTTATACCCAGGGAGAAAACTGTTTTTT. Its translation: CASSLYPGRKLFF.